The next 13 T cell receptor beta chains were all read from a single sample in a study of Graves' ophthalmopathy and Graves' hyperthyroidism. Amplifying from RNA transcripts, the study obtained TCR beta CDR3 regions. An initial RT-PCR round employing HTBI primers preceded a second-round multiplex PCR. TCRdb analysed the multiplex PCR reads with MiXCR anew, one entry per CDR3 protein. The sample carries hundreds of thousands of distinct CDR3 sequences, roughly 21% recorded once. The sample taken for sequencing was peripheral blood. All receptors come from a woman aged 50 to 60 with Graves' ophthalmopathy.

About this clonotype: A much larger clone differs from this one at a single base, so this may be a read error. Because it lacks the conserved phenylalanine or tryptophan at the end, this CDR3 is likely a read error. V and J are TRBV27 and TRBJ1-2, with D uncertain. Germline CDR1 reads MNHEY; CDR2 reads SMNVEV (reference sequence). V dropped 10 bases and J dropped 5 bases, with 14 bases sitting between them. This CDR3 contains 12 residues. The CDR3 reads CATLDSTYGYTS. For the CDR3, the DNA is TGTGCCACCCTTGATTCAACGTATGGCTACACCTCC.

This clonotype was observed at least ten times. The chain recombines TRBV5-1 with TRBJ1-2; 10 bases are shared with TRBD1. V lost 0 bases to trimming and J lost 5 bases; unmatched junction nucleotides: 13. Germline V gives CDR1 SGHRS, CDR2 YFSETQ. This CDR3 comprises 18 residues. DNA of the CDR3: TGCGCCAGCAGCTTGGATGTCCGTTCCCGGGACAGGGGTTATGGCTACACCTTC. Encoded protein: CASSLDVRSRDRGYGYTF.

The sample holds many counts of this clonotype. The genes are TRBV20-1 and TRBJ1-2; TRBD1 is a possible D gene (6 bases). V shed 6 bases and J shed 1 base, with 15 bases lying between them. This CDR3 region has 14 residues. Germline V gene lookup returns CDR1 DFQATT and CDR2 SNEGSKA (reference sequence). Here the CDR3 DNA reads TGCAGTGCCAACCAGGGGAGGGATAACTATGGCTACACCTTC. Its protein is CSANQGRDNYGYTF.

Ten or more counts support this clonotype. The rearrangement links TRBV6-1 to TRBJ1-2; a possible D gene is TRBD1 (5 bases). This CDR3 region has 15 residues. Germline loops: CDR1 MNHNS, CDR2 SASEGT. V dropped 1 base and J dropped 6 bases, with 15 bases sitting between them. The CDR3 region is CASSEVGRQWHGYTF. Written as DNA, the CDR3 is TGTGCCAGCAGTGAAGTAGGGAGACAGTGGCATGGCTACACCTTC.

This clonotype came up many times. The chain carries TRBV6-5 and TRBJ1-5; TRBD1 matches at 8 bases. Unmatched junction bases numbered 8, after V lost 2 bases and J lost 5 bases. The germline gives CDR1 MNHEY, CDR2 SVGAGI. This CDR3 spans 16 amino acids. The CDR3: CASSYGWGTGDQPQHF. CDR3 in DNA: TGTGCCAGCAGTTACGGGTGGGGGACAGGAGATCAGCCCCAGCATTTT.

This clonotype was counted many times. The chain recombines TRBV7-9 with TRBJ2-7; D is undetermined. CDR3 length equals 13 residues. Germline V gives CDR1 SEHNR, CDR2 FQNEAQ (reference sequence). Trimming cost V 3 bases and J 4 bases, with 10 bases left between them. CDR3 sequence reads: CASSFASAYEQYF. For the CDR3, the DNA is TGTGCCAGCAGCTTCGCTAGTGCGTACGAGCAGTACTTC.

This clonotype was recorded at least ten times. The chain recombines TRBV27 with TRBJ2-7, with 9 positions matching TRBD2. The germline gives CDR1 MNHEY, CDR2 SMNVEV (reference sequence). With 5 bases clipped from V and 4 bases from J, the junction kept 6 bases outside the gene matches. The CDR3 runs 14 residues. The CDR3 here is CASSRGGRGYEQYF. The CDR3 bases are TGTGCCAGCAGTAGGGGCGGGAGGGGTTACGAGCAGTACTTC.

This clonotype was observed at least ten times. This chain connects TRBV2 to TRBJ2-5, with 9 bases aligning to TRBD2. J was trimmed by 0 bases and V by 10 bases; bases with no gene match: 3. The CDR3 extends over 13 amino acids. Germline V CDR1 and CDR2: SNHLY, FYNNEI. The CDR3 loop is CATGLANQETQYF. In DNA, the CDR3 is TGTGCCACCGGACTAGCGAACCAAGAGACCCAGTACTTC.

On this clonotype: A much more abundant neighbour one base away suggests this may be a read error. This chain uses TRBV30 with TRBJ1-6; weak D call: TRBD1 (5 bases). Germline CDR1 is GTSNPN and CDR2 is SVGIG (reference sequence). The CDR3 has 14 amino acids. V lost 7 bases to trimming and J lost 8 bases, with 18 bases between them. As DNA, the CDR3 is TGTGCCTCCGAGGGAAGGACAAAAGATTCACCCCTCCACTTT. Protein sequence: CASEGRTKDSPLHF.

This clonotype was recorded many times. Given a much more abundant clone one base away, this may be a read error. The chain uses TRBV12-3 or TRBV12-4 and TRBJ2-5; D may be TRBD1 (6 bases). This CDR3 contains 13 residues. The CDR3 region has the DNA TGTACCAGCAGTTTAGACAGGCAAGAGACCCAGTACTTC. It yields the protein CTSSLDRQETQYF.

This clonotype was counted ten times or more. The DNA for the CDR3 is TGTGCCAGCAGCTGGACTAGCGGTGAGCAGTTCTTC. This codes for CASSWTSGEQFF. The chain has TRBV5-5 and TRBJ2-1, with 10 positions matching TRBD2. There are 12 residues in the CDR3. The ends lost 3 bases at V and 9 bases at J; junction bases unmatched: 0. Germline V gives CDR1 SGHKS, CDR2 YYEKEE (reference sequence).

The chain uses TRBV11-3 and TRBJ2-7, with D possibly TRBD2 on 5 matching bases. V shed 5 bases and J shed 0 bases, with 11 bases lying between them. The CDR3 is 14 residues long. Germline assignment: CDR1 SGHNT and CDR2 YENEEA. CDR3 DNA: TGTGCCAGCAGCATGCGGGTGAGCTCCTACGAGCAGTACTTC. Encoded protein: CASSMRVSSYEQYF.

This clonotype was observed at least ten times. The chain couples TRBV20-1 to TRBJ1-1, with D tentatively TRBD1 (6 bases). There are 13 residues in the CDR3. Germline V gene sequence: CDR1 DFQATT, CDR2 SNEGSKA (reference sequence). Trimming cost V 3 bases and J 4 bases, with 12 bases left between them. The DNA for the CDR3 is TGCAGTGCTAGTGGGGGGGCTAGCACTGAAGCTTTCTTT. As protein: CSASGGASTEAFF.